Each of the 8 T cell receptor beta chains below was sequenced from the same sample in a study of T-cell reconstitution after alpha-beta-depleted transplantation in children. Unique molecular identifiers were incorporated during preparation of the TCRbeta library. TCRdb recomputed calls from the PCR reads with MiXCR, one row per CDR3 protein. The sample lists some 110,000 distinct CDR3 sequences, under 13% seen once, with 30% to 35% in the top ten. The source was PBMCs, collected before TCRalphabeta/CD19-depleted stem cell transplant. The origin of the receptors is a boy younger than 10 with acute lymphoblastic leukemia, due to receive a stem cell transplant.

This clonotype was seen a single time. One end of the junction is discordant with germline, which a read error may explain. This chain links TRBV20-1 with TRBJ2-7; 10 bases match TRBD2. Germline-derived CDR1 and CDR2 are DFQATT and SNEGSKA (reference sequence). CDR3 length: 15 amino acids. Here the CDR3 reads CGARGLTSGIYEQYF. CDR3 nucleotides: TGCGGTGCTAGAGGGCTTACTAGCGGGATCTACGAGCAGTACTTC.

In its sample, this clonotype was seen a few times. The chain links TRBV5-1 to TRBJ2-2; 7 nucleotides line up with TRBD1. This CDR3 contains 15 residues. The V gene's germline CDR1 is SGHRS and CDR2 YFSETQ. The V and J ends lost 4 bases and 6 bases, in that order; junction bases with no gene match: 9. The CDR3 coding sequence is TGCGCCAGCAGCCTAGACTACAGGGGCGCCGGGGAGCTGTTTTTT. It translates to CASSLDYRGAGELFF.

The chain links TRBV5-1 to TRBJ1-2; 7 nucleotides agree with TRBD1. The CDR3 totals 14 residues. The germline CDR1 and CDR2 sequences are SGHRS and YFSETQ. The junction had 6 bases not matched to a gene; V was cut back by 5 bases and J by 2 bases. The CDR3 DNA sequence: TGCGCCAGCAGGAATACAGGGGTGAACTATGGCTACACCTTC. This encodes CASRNTGVNYGYTF.

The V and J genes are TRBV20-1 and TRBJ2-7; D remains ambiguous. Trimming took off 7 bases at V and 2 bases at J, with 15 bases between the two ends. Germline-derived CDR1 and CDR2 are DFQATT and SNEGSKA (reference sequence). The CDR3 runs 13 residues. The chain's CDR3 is CSGPPLLTYEQYF. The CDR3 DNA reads TGCAGTGGCCCGCCTTTGTTAACCTACGAGCAGTACTTC.

The CDR3, as DNA: TGTGCCAGCAGTTCCCCGCGCTCAGGCGCACTCTATGGCTACACCTTC. Its protein product is CASSSPRSGALYGYTF. This chain links TRBV7-9 with TRBJ1-2, with unresolved D. The CDR3 loop spans 16 amino acids. The germline CDR1 and CDR2 sequences are SEHNR and FQNEAQ (reference sequence). V shed 6 bases and J shed 4 bases, with 21 bases lying between them.

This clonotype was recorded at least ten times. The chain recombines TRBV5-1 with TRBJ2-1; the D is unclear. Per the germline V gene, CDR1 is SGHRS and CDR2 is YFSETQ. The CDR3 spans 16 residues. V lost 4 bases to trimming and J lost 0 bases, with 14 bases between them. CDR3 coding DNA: TGCGCCAGCAGCCGGGTCGGCTTTAGCTCCTACAATGAGCAGTTCTTC. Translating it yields CASSRVGFSSYNEQFF.

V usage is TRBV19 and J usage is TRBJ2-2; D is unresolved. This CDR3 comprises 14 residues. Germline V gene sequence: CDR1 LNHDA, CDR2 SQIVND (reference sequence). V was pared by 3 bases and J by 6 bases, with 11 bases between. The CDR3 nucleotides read TGTGCCAGTAGTATCGATTTTAGCCCCGGGGAGCTGTTTTTT. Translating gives CASSIDFSPGELFF. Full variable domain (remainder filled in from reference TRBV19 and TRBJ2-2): DGGITQSPKYLFRKEGQNVTLSCEQNLNHDAMYWYRQDPGQGLRLIYYSQIVNDFQKGDIAEGYSVSREKKESFPLTVTSAQKNPTAFYLCASSIDFSPGELFFGEGSRLTVL.

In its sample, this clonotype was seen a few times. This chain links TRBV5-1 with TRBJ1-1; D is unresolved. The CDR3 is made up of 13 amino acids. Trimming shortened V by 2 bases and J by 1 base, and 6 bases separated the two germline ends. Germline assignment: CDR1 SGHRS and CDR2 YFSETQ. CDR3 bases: TGCGCCAGCAGCTTTAAGCGGAACACTGAAGCTTTCTTT. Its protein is CASSFKRNTEAFF.